The clone carrying this T cell receptor beta chain was counted between two and nine times. Assay: immunoSEQ multiplex PCR; the TCRdb copy retains only in-frame clones and omits some. The table lists just under 50,000 clones, approximately 94% of them singletons. This sample was taken from a study of T cell changes during pregnancy in multiple sclerosis. The CDR3 sequence is 16 residues long. Germline CDR1 SGHVS, CDR2 FQNEAQ. V lost 2 bases and J 4 bases, leaving 17 bases between the germline ends. This sequence originates from a female donor with multiple sclerosis, enrolled in a pregnancy study. Sequencing was performed on CD4+ T cells from peripheral blood mononuclear cells, taken in the third trimester of pregnancy. The rearrangement links TRBV7-8 to TRBJ1-1, with D possibly matching TRBD1 (6 bases). The CDR3 nucleotides read TGTGCCAGCAGCTTACCCCGGACAGTAATGGGCACTGAAGCTTTCTTT. The encoded protein is CASSLPRTVMGTEAFF.